The 20 T cell receptor beta chains below were found in one sample sequenced in a study of T cells in Graves' hyperthyroidism and ophthalmopathy. Regions amplified from RNA transcripts were the TCR beta CDR3 regions. The study used the HTBI primer set for a first-round RT-PCR of the TCR CDR3. TCRdb fed the multiplex PCR reads into MiXCR, producing one record per CDR3 protein. The data show some 400,000 distinct CDR3 sequences, under 20% seen once. The sequencing sample was made of blood. Receptors were obtained from a woman aged 18-29 years with Graves' hyperthyroidism.

The chain uses TRBV9 and TRBJ1-1; D is perhaps TRBD1 (5 bases). Trimming shortened V by 0 bases and J by 3 bases, and 9 bases separated the two germline ends. CDR3 length equals 14 residues. CDR1 and CDR2 from the germline V gene are SGDLS and YYNGEE. This CDR3 reads CASSVAGDDTEAFF. CDR3 DNA sequence: TGTGCCAGCAGCGTAGCGGGGGATGACACTGAAGCTTTCTTT.

This clonotype was observed a few times. The chain employs TRBV5-1 and TRBJ1-1, with D maybe TRBD1 (5 bases). CDR3 size: 14 residues. With 7 bases removed from V and 3 bases from J, the gap between germline ends came to 16 bases. CDR1 and CDR2 (germline): SGHRS, YFSETQ. The CDR3 DNA sequence: TGCGCCAGCGCCCTATTCGGGGGGGACACTGAAGCTTTCTTT. Residues: CASALFGGDTEAFF.

There are many counts of this clonotype. The chain carries TRBV7-3 and TRBJ2-5; D ambiguous. The germline CDR1 and CDR2 sequences are SGHTA and FQGTGA. The CDR3 loop spans 12 amino acids. Trimming took off 6 bases at V and 4 bases at J, with 9 bases between the two ends. The CDR3 is CASSEVGETQYF. The CDR3 DNA reads as TGTGCCAGCAGTGAGGTTGGAGAGACCCAGTACTTC.

This clonotype was observed at least ten times. V gene TRBV6-2 or TRBV6-3 combines with J gene TRBJ1-1, with D possibly matching TRBD1 (6 bases). Germline V gives CDR1 MNHEY, CDR2 SVGEGT. The CDR3 length is 15 residues. V was pared by 2 bases and J by 4 bases, with 14 bases between. CDR3 protein: CASSYGGARITEAFF. The CDR3 DNA is TGTGCCAGCAGTTACGGGGGGGCAAGGATCACTGAAGCTTTCTTT.

This clonotype was seen ten or more times. The chain has TRBV24-1 and TRBJ1-1; D possibly corresponds to TRBD1 (6 bases). CDR3 length equals 13 residues. CDR1 and CDR2 (germline): KGHDR, SFDVKD. The V and J ends lost 4 bases and 6 bases respectively, with 11 bases between them. CDR3 region: CATSDRGLPEAFF. The CDR3 bases are TGTGCCACCAGTGACAGGGGATTACCTGAAGCTTTCTTT.

This clonotype was counted many times. V is TRBV6-5 and J is TRBJ1-5; possible D gene TRBD1, 6 bases. The CDR3 spans 14 residues. V lost 6 bases, J lost 3 bases, and 12 bases lay in between. Germline V gene data show CDR1 as MNHEY and CDR2 as SVGAGI. The CDR3 sequence is CASSAGGPNQPQHF. The DNA of the CDR3 is TGTGCCAGCAGCGCCGGGGGCCCCAATCAGCCCCAGCATTTT.

V is TRBV5-1 and J is TRBJ2-5; D is possibly TRBD2 (5 bases). The ends were cut back, 4 bases at V and 2 bases at J, with 12 bases in the middle. The CDR3 has 14 residues. Germline assignment: CDR1 SGHRS and CDR2 YFSETQ. The CDR3 here is CASSPGVLQETQYF. CDR3 bases: TGCGCCAGCAGCCCCGGGGTTCTTCAAGAGACCCAGTACTTC.

In its sample, this clonotype was seen many times. Here the CDR3 DNA reads TGTGCCAGCAGCTTAGTGCGGGGAACCTCCTACGAGCAGTACTTC. It encodes CASSLVRGTSYEQYF. The V and J genes are TRBV11-1 and TRBJ2-7; possible D gene TRBD2, 6 bases. This CDR3 contains 15 residues. Germline CDR1 SGHAT, CDR2 FQDESV (reference sequence). Trimming pared 1 base from V and 0 bases from J, leaving 10 bases between.

Ten or more counts support this clonotype. This chain connects TRBV12-3 or TRBV12-4 to TRBJ2-7, with 8 bases identical to TRBD1. V dropped 7 bases and J dropped 6; count of bases not matched to a gene: 5. The CDR3 runs to 12 residues. The DNA for the CDR3 is TGTGCCAGCACCATAACAGGGGGCGAGCAGTACTTC. This gives the protein CASTITGGEQYF.

This clonotype came up many times. This chain connects TRBV11-2 to TRBJ2-2; 7 bases map to TRBD2. This CDR3 contains 16 residues. Per the germline V gene, CDR1 is SGHAT and CDR2 is FQNNGV. After removal of 1 base from V and 3 bases from J, the junction contained 5 bases not matched to a gene. DNA of the CDR3: TGTGCCAGCAGCTTAGGTCTAGGGAGGGACACCGGGGAGCTGTTTTTT. Its protein is CASSLGLGRDTGELFF.

This clonotype was seen at least ten times. The chain joins TRBV11-1 to TRBJ1-2; unclear D gene. V shed 2 bases and J shed 7 bases, with 26 bases lying between them. This CDR3 comprises 18 residues. Looked up from germline, CDR1 is SGHAT and CDR2 is FQDESV (reference sequence). CDR3: CASSLLVFRQPQPSGYTF. CDR3 in DNA: TGTGCCAGCAGCTTATTAGTGTTTCGCCAGCCCCAGCCCTCTGGCTACACCTTC.

The chain links TRBV4-1 to TRBJ1-1, with a possible D match to TRBD1 (6 bases). The V gene lost 1 base and the J gene lost 5 bases, with 17 bases spanning the gap. The CDR3 totals 16 residues. Germline-derived CDR1 and CDR2 are MGHRA and YSYEKL. The CDR3 coding sequence is TGCGCCAGCAGCCAAGTCCGGGACAACCGAAGGACTGAAGCTTTCTTT. The encoded protein is CASSQVRDNRRTEAFF.

This clonotype was counted many times. The rearrangement joins TRBV20-1 to TRBJ1-1; D remains ambiguous. Germline V gene data show CDR1 as DFQATT and CDR2 as SNEGSKA (reference sequence). V lost 1 base to trimming and J lost 7 bases, with 7 bases between them. The CDR3 length is 11 residues. The CDR3: CSARGTVEAFF. In DNA form, the CDR3 reads TGCAGTGCTAGAGGTACAGTTGAAGCTTTCTTT.

This clonotype was recorded at least ten times. V usage is TRBV27 and J usage is TRBJ1-6; D ambiguous. V gave up 0 bases and J gave up 7 bases, with 13 bases separating them. Per the germline V gene, CDR1 is MNHEY and CDR2 is SMNVEV (reference sequence). The CDR3 has 16 residues. This CDR3 reads CASSLSPALINSPLHF. The CDR3 DNA reads TGTGCCAGCAGTTTATCGCCAGCCCTAATAAATTCACCCCTCCACTTT.

This clonotype was counted at least ten times. This sequence joins TRBV10-3 and TRBJ2-7; TRBD1 agrees at 7 bases. Germline CDR1 is ENHRY and CDR2 is SYGVKD. The CDR3 has 13 residues. Trimming at V came to 6 bases and at J to 0 bases, leaving 2 bases not matched to a gene. The CDR3 nucleotides are TGTGCCATCAGGGACAGGAGCTCCTACGAGCAGTACTTC. Encoded protein: CAIRDRSSYEQYF.

The table lists this clonotype with many counts. This chain links TRBV10-3 with TRBJ1-2, with unresolved D. This CDR3 has 12 amino acids. The germline V and J ends were trimmed by 2 bases and 8 bases, with 9 bases remaining between them. Germline V gives CDR1 ENHRY, CDR2 SYGVKD. CDR3 in DNA: TGTGCCATCAGTGAGCCCGGACCGGGCTACACCTTC. Protein product: CAISEPGPGYTF.

The chain is built from TRBV29-1 and TRBJ2-7; no clear D gene. CDR1 is SQVTM, CDR2 ANQGSEA, per germline. The CDR3 has 13 amino acids. Between the trimmed V and J ends, which lost 4 bases and 1 base, there was a span of 11 bases. The CDR3 DNA reads TGCAGCGTTGTTTCAGGATTTTCCTACGAGCAGTACTTC. This gives the protein CSVVSGFSYEQYF.

Worth noting for this clonotype: This could be a read error, since a much larger clone is one nucleotide away. The DNA is left out, because the CDR3 cannot be placed on it with certainty; the CDR3 is given as TCRdb lists it. The V call is TRBV6-4, the J call TRBJ2-2; the table assigns TRBD1, which was not confirmed against the DNA. Per the germline V gene, CDR1 is MRHNA and CDR2 is SNTAGT. The CDR3 is made up of 17 amino acids, end residues included. CDR3 sequence reads: CASSDPVGGGNTGELCF.

There are many counts of this clonotype. In nucleotides, the CDR3 is TGCGCCAGCAGCTCGTCACTAGCGGGGGGCTCCTACGAGCAGTACTTC. Protein: CASSSSLAGGSYEQYF. V and J are TRBV5-1 and TRBJ2-7, with 12 bases fitting TRBD2. V dropped 3 bases and J dropped 0; count of bases not matched to a gene: 4. Germline V gene sequence: CDR1 SGHRS, CDR2 YFSETQ. The CDR3 has 16 amino acids. Full variable domain (missing parts from reference TRBV5-1 and TRBJ2-7): KAGVTQTPRYLIKTRGQQVTLSCSPISGHRSVSWYQQTPGQGLQFLFEYFSETQRNKGNFPGRFSGRQFSNSRSEMNVSTLELGDSALYLCASSSSLAGGSYEQYFGPGTRLTVT.

As concerns this clonotype: Since the CDR3 does not end with the conserved phenylalanine or tryptophan, this likely comes from a read error. The DNA is omitted, as the CDR3 cannot be located on it reliably, and the CDR3 follows TCRdb's listing. The V gene is TRBV28, the J gene TRBJ1-5; the tabulated D call, TRBD1, remains unverified against the DNA. Per the germline V gene, CDR1 is MDHEN and CDR2 is SYDVKM. The CDR3 is 20 residues long, ends included. The CDR3: CASSLLPDRGLDSSNQPQRV.